The T cell receptor (beta chain) under discussion was sequenced for a study of cytomegalovirus exposure and HLA in healthy donors. A multiplex PCR was run with 60 Vbeta primers and 13 Jbeta primers. TCRdb's table, derived via immunoSEQ multiplex PCR, lists solely in-frame clones and lacks some. The sample lists 65,000 to 95,000 clones, 79% occurring once. With 2 bases removed from V and 5 bases from J, the gap between germline ends came to 18 bases. The germline V gene has CDR1 GTSNPN and CDR2 SVGIG (reference sequence). This CDR3 is built from 16 residues. This clone has only a few counts. The TCR originated in a man aged 25-45 years in good health and CMV-seronegative. The sequencing input was PBMCs. The chain combines TRBV30 with TRBJ1-4; possibly TRBD1 for D (5 bases). This CDR3 is CAWSQKRTIGNEKLFF. CDR3 nucleotides: TGTGCCTGGAGTCAGAAGAGGACAATAGGAAATGAAAAACTGTTTTTT.